These 20 T cell receptor beta chains were sequenced from one sample in a study of blood T cell dynamics during melanoma immunotherapy. Time point indicated: week 3, after first cycle of checkpoint inhibitor. TCRdb's copy holds only in-frame clones and misses some; the assay was immunoSEQ multiplex PCR. The table has about 11,000 clones, roughly 89% seen once; the top ten hold more than 20%. The sequencing here drew on blood, taken from a patient treated with checkpoint blockade. Receptors originate from a human donor with melanoma.

The J gene is TRBJ2-2, the V gene TRBV5-1, with D perhaps matching TRBD1 or TRBD2 (6 bases each). Germline assignment: CDR1 SGHRS and CDR2 YFSETQ. Trimming stripped 0 bases from V and 2 bases from J, with 11 bases between. The length of the CDR3 is 16 residues. CDR3 bases: TGCGCCAGCAGCTTGGCTGGGGGGCCCAACACCGGGGAGCTGTTTTTT. Residues: CASSLAGGPNTGELFF.

The chain employs TRBV5-1 and TRBJ2-1, with D tentatively TRBD2 (6 bases). The CDR3 consists of 16 residues. Looked up from germline, CDR1 is SGHRS and CDR2 is YFSETQ. V lost 4 bases and J lost 0, with 14 bases in between. The CDR3 coding sequence is TGCGCCAGCAGCCCGGCTAGCGCCAGCTCCTACAATGAGCAGTTCTTC. It encodes CASSPASASSYNEQFF.

This chain connects TRBV19 to TRBJ2-7, with 7 bases that match TRBD2. V gave up 3 bases and J gave up 7 bases; unmatched junction bases: 9. Germline values: CDR1 LNHDA, CDR2 SQIVND (reference sequence). This CDR3 has 14 residues. This CDR3 is CASSMGPPGGEQYF. The CDR3 nucleotides are TGTGCCAGTAGTATGGGCCCCCCGGGGGGTGAGCAGTACTTC.

This clone was counted once. The rearrangement links TRBV7-8 to TRBJ1-1; D perhaps matches TRBD1 (5 bases). The length of the CDR3 is 17 residues. The V gene's germline CDR1 is SGHVS and CDR2 FQNEAQ. V lost 5 bases to trimming and J lost 1 base, with 20 bases between them. CDR3 nucleotide sequence: TGTGCCAGCAGCCACCGCGGGGCAGGGCGGGCGAACACTGAAGCTTTCTTT. Its translation is CASSHRGAGRANTEAFF.

V usage is TRBV5-1 and J usage is TRBJ2-1; 7 bases match TRBD2. The V gene end was trimmed by 0 bases and the J gene end by 0 bases; junction bases not matched to a gene: 0. Germline V gene lookup returns CDR1 SGHRS and CDR2 YFSETQ. This CDR3 is built from 15 residues. The DNA for the CDR3 is TGCGCCAGCAGCTTGGGCGGGAGCTCCTACAATGAGCAGTTCTTC. Amino acid sequence: CASSLGGSSYNEQFF.

There are a few counts of this clone. V usage is TRBV6-1 and J usage is TRBJ1-2; 8 nucleotides align to TRBD1. Germline CDR1 MNHNS, CDR2 SASEGT. The CDR3 length is 15 residues. The V and J ends lost 3 bases and 5 bases, in that order; junction bases with no gene match: 8. The CDR3 nucleotides read TGTGCCAGCAGTGACCCAGACAGGGGAGGGTATGGCTACACCTTC. It translates to CASSDPDRGGYGYTF.

The chain employs TRBV25-1 and TRBJ2-5; maybe TRBD2 (6 bases). Germline V CDR1 and CDR2: MGHDK, SYGVNS. The CDR3 has 14 residues. The germline V and J ends were trimmed by 8 bases and 2 bases, with 15 bases remaining between them. The CDR3 sequence is CASPGGVQQETQYF. The CDR3 bases are TGTGCCAGCCCCGGGGGAGTACAACAAGAGACCCAGTACTTC. The full variable domain, with the rest looked up from reference TRBV25-1 and TRBJ2-5, is EADIYQTPRYLVIGTGKKITLECSQTMGHDKMYWYQQDPGMELHLIHYSYGVNSTEKGDLSSESTVSRIRTEHFPLTLESARPSHTSQYLCASPGGVQQETQYFGPGTRLLVL.

The chain combines TRBV29-1 with TRBJ1-1; D gene uncertain. V lost 0 bases, J lost 5 bases, and 10 bases lay in between. The germline CDR1 and CDR2 sequences are SQVTM and ANQGSEA. The CDR3 is 13 residues long. CDR3 bases: TGCAGCGTTGAAGATCGGGTGGGGACTGAAGCTTTCTTT. Amino acids: CSVEDRVGTEAFF.

The V call is TRBV6-5, the J call TRBJ2-7; D remains unclear. Trimming cost V 7 bases and J 2 bases, with 6 bases left between them. The germline V gene has CDR1 MNHEY and CDR2 SVGAGI. The CDR3 is made up of 11 amino acids. In DNA, the CDR3 is TGTGCCAGCACCCGGGCCTACGAGCAGTACTTC. Encoded protein: CASTRAYEQYF.

V usage is TRBV28 and J usage is TRBJ2-2; the D call may be TRBD1 or TRBD2 (5 bases each). Germline-derived CDR1 and CDR2 are MDHEN and SYDVKM. This CDR3 has 17 amino acids. Trimming shortened V by 0 bases and J by 2 bases, and 13 bases separated the two germline ends. The CDR3 bases are TGTGCCAGCAGTTTATGGGGTGGGGGTGAAAACACCGGGGAGCTGTTTTTT. Its translation: CASSLWGGGENTGELFF.

The chain uses TRBV5-1 and TRBJ2-5; 10 bases are a match to TRBD2. The DNA end is a closer match to TRBJ2-7, so the J assignment may be wrong. The CDR3 covers 15 residues. CDR1 and CDR2 from the germline V gene are SGHRS and YFSETQ. CDR3 DNA sequence: TGCGCCAGCAGTGACCCAGCGGGAGGGGCCTACGAGCAGTACTTC. Protein sequence: CASSDPAGGAYEQYF.

The chain links TRBV10-2 to TRBJ2-1; D is ambiguous. CDR1 is WSHSY, CDR2 SAAADI, per germline. The V end was cut by 4 bases, the J end by 0 bases, with 7 bases between. The CDR3 totals 14 residues. The CDR3 here is CASSAQHSYNEQFF. The DNA of the CDR3 is TGCGCCAGCAGTGCTCAGCACTCCTACAATGAGCAGTTCTTC.

V usage is TRBV28 and J usage is TRBJ2-1; D possibly uses TRBD1 or TRBD2 (5 bases each). Germline CDR1 is MDHEN and CDR2 is SYDVKM. The CDR3 has 16 residues. V lost 2 bases and J 0 bases, leaving 11 bases between the germline ends. The CDR3 DNA follows: TGTGCCAGCAGTTTAGGGTGGGGGAGCTCCTACAATGAGCAGTTCTTC. It specifies CASSLGWGSSYNEQFF.

V and J are TRBV2 and TRBJ2-2, with no clear D. The CDR3 length is 15 residues. V shed 6 bases and J shed 3 bases, with 14 bases lying between them. Germline V gene data show CDR1 as SNHLY and CDR2 as FYNNEI. The CDR3, as DNA: TGTGCCAGCAGGACGGATGCTGGGTACACCGGGGAGCTGTTTTTT. Protein sequence: CASRTDAGYTGELFF.

Only one count was recorded for this clone. This chain links TRBV19 with TRBJ1-2; unclear D gene. This CDR3 has 11 residues. Per germline, CDR1 LNHDA and CDR2 SQIVND (reference sequence). Trimming took off 10 bases at V and 7 bases at J, with 13 bases between the two ends. The CDR3 DNA sequence: TGTGCCACAGACGGCGACTTTGGCTACACCTTC. Protein: CATDGDFGYTF.

The chain is built from TRBV2 and TRBJ2-5; TRBD2 agrees at 11 bases. V trimming: 6 bases; J trimming: 3 bases; junction bases outside the gene matches: 3. The germline V gene has CDR1 SNHLY and CDR2 FYNNEI. There are 14 residues in the CDR3. CDR3 residues: CASRPGLAEETQYF. CDR3 DNA: TGTGCCAGCAGACCGGGACTAGCGGAAGAGACCCAGTACTTC. The full variable domain, with the rest looked up from reference TRBV2 and TRBJ2-5, is EPEVTQTPSHQVTQMGQEVILRCVPISNHLYFYWYRQILGQKVEFLVSFYNNEISEKSEIFDDQFSVERPDGSNFTLKIRSTKLEDSAMYFCASRPGLAEETQYFGPGTRLLVL.

This clone occurred once. The J gene is TRBJ2-5, the V gene TRBV29-1, with TRBD2 as a possible D gene (7 bases). Per the germline V gene, CDR1 is SQVTM and CDR2 is ANQGSEA. Trimming cost V 1 base and J 7 bases, with 16 bases left between them. This CDR3 region has 14 residues. Written as DNA, the CDR3 is TGCAGCGTTGAAGGGGCTAGCGGCAGGGGGACCCAGTACTTC. Protein sequence: CSVEGASGRGTQYF.

The chain employs TRBV25-1 and TRBJ2-1; D may match TRBD1 or TRBD2 (5 bases each). The length of the CDR3 is 14 residues. Trimming removed 8 bases at V and 8 bases at J, with 19 bases between. CDR1 and CDR2 (germline): MGHDK, SYGVNS. DNA for the CDR3: TGTGCCAGCTCCCCCGCCGGGGCGCGGGATGAGCAGTTCTTC. Protein product: CASSPAGARDEQFF.

The chain carries TRBV11-1 and TRBJ2-1; TRBD2 matches 13 bases. CDR1 and CDR2 from the germline V gene are SGHAT and FQDESV (reference sequence). The CDR3 totals 15 residues. Trimming removed 4 bases from V and 12 bases from J; junction bases left unmatched: 9. The CDR3 reads CASSSRTSGSTRQFF. The CDR3 bases are TGTGCCAGCAGCTCCAGGACTAGCGGGAGCACCCGGCAGTTCTTC.

This clone was counted a few times. The CDR3, as DNA: TGCGCCAGCAGCCAAGAAGCTGGGTCTGGGGCCAACGTCCTGACTTTC. Translation gives CASSQEAGSGANVLTF. The chain links TRBV4-3 to TRBJ2-6; D gene unclear. V lost 0 bases, J lost 1 base, and 7 bases lay in between. Germline V gene sequence: CDR1 LGHNA, CDR2 YSLEER. This CDR3 has 16 amino acids.